Included here is one TCR beta chain sequence, with context. The antigen is not known. The sample belongs to a study of blood T cells in healthy people across ages. Isolation yielded PBMCs, at least 7 million per sample, in every case. Overall study findings and caveats: Unknown donor CMV status possibly confounded expanded clonotype changes. Roughly linear declines in TCR beta diversity per million T cells occurred with age.

Germline V gives CDR1 SGHRS, CDR2 YFSETQ. This CDR3 is 15 amino acids long. V shed 3 bases and J shed 7 bases, with 18 bases lying between them. A J-beta primer mix and a sample-barcoded 5' primer were used in a second PCR of roughly 7 to 12 cycles. Each cDNA molecule was tagged by a template-switch adaptor with 12 random nucleotides. TCRdb reanalysed the 5' RACE reads using MiXCR and keeps one entry per CDR3 protein. The table has approximately 700,000 distinct CDR3 sequences, roughly 32% seen once. The genes are TRBV5-1 and TRBJ2-3, with D maybe TRBD2 (5 bases). Sequenced sample: blood. This sequence was found in a woman aged 80 or over in good health. DNA for the CDR3: TGCGCCAGCAGCTCGGGCGGGCCCACCCAACATACGCAGTATTTT. It translates to CASSSGGPTQHTQYF.